The 21 T cell receptor beta chains below come from one sample, sequenced in a study of T cell repertoires in cytomegalovirus infection. From the reads, TCRdb called clonotypes with MiXCR, one entry per CDR3 protein. The table shows around 740,000 distinct CDR3 sequences, with roughly 35% occurring only once. What was sequenced was PBMCs. The receptors stem from a human donor in good health (CMV status not recorded). Some clones in this sample may be carry-over from other donors' samples.

The chain carries TRBV12-3 or TRBV12-4 and TRBJ2-1; no firm D call. The CDR3 length is 15 residues. Trimming shortened V by 7 bases and J by 0 bases, and 13 bases separated the two germline ends. CDR3 protein: CASTLGAGSYNEQFF. CDR3 DNA sequence: TGTGCCAGCACTTTGGGTGCAGGCTCCTACAATGAGCAGTTCTTC.

The chain has TRBV7-9 and TRBJ1-6; D remains unclear. The CDR3 is 15 amino acids. The germline gives CDR1 SEHNR, CDR2 FQNEAQ (reference sequence). V was cut by 5 bases and J by 7 bases, with 15 bases left in between. Here the CDR3 DNA reads TGTGCCAGCAGCCCCGGGCTCCTCTGGAATTCACCCCTCCACTTT. It yields the protein CASSPGLLWNSPLHF.

This clonotype has just a few counts. The V and J genes are TRBV30 and TRBJ1-5; D possibly corresponds to TRBD1 (5 bases). CDR3 size: 12 residues. V was shortened by 5 bases and J by 6 bases, with 11 bases between the two germline ends. CDR1 and CDR2 from the germline V gene are GTSNPN and SVGIG (reference sequence). The CDR3 loop is CAWGGWAQPQHF. The DNA of the CDR3 is TGTGCCTGGGGGGGTTGGGCTCAGCCCCAGCATTTT.

This clonotype was recorded many times. The V gene is TRBV12-3 or TRBV12-4, the J gene TRBJ2-2; D gene ambiguous. The V gene lost 1 base and the J gene lost 0 bases, with 3 bases spanning the gap. The CDR3 consists of 14 residues. The CDR3 nucleotides read TGTGCCAGCAGTTTAGTCACGAACACCGGGGAGCTGTTTTTT. Amino acid sequence: CASSLVTNTGELFF.

On this clonotype itself: A clone one base away is much larger, so this may be a read error. J is TRBJ1-2 and V is TRBV6-2 or TRBV6-3; possible D gene TRBD1, 6 bases. Germline CDR1 and CDR2: MNHEY and SVGEGT. CDR3 length: 14 residues. CDR3 in DNA: TGTGTCAGCGGAGGGGGGCGGGTTCCCTATGGCTACACCTTC. This translates into CVSGGGRVPYGYTF.

A word on this clonotype: The CDR3 does not end in the conserved phenylalanine or tryptophan, so this is likely a read error. This chain uses TRBV6-1 with TRBJ2-7, with a weak D call TRBD1 (6 bases). CDR1 and CDR2 (germline): MNHNS, SASEGT. Trimming took 4 bases from V and 6 from J, leaving 13 bases between them. This CDR3 is built from 13 residues. The CDR3 region has the DNA TGTGCCAGCAGTGTCGAGGACAGAGGCGAGCAGTACTTA. It yields the protein CASSVEDRGEQYL.

This clonotype was seen many times. The chain links TRBV28 to TRBJ2-1; 9 bases fit TRBD1. CDR3 length equals 15 residues. From germline, CDR1 is MDHEN and CDR2 SYDVKM. The ends lost 3 bases at V and 10 bases at J; junction bases unmatched: 10. DNA for the CDR3: TGTGCCAGCAGTTTCGGGGGGACAGGGATTAGGGAGCAGTTCTTC. It codes for CASSFGGTGIREQFF.

This clonotype was recorded once. The J gene is TRBJ2-1, the V gene TRBV2; the D gene could be TRBD1 or TRBD2 (7 bases each). V shed 3 bases and J shed 7 bases, with 16 bases lying between them. This CDR3 comprises 15 residues. Germline values: CDR1 SNHLY, CDR2 FYNNEI. The CDR3 sequence: CASSDRGGQGNEQFF. The CDR3 DNA follows: TGTGCCAGCAGTGACAGGGGGGGCCAGGGGAATGAGCAGTTCTTC.

This chain uses TRBV4-2 with TRBJ2-1, with TRBD2 identical over 8 bases. J gave up 0 bases and V 1 base, and 2 bases lay outside the gene matches. This CDR3 is 16 amino acids long. Germline V gene data show CDR1 as LGHNA and CDR2 as YNFKEQ. DNA for the CDR3: TGTGCCAGCAGCCAAGCCGGGACTAGCTCCTACAATGAGCAGTTCTTC. It encodes CASSQAGTSSYNEQFF.

This clonotype was recorded a few times. The gene calls are TRBV5-6 and TRBJ2-7; D is perhaps TRBD2 (6 bases). Trimming took off 4 bases at V and 2 bases at J, with 13 bases between the two ends. Germline V CDR1 and CDR2: SGHDT, YYEEEE. The length of the CDR3 is 14 residues. CDR3 DNA: TGTGCCAGCAGCGCCGGGGCGGGGCCCTACGAGCAGTACTTC. Its protein product is CASSAGAGPYEQYF.

This clonotype appeared a few times. The rearrangement uses TRBV10-3 and TRBJ1-6; 7 bases fit TRBD1. Trimming removed 5 bases from V and 3 bases from J; junction bases left unmatched: 4. Germline lookup yields CDR1 ENHRY and CDR2 SYGVKD. CDR3 length: 15 amino acids. The CDR3 DNA sequence: TGTGCCATCAGTCAGGGACAGAACTATAATTCACCCCTCCACTTT. This sequence encodes CAISQGQNYNSPLHF.

The CDR3 loop is CASSPGLANYEQYF. The CDR3 DNA follows: TGTGCCAGCAGCCCGGGACTAGCTAACTACGAGCAGTACTTC. The V call is TRBV7-9, the J call TRBJ2-7; 9 nucleotides match TRBD2. With V trimmed by 5 bases and J by 3 bases, 5 bases remained unmatched. The germline CDR1 and CDR2 sequences are SEHNR and FQNEAQ (reference sequence). There are 14 residues in the CDR3.

Of note for this clonotype: This clone may be a read error of a much larger clone one base away. Because it lacks the conserved phenylalanine or tryptophan at the end, this CDR3 is likely a read error. V is TRBV11-2 and J is TRBJ2-1; 11 bases align to TRBD2. CDR3 length: 14 residues. Germline CDR1 and CDR2: SGHAT and FQNNGV. V shed 5 bases and J 7 bases; nucleotides not matched to a gene: 4. The CDR3 DNA follows: TGTGCCAGCAGCCCGAGACTAGCGGGGAATGAGCAGTTCTTA. Translated, it gives CASSPRLAGNEQFL.

This clonotype occurred a few times. This rearrangement joins TRBV28 to TRBJ2-2; 8 nucleotides agree with TRBD1. This CDR3 region has 16 residues. In germline, CDR1 is MDHEN, CDR2 SYDVKM. J was trimmed by 3 bases and V by 0 bases; bases with no gene match: 3. DNA for the CDR3: TGTGCCAGCAGTTTATGGGGGACAGGTGACACCGGGGAGCTGTTTTTT. Translation gives CASSLWGTGDTGELFF.

This chain connects TRBV7-2 to TRBJ1-1; D remains unclear. The germline gives CDR1 SGHTA, CDR2 FQGNSA. This CDR3 region has 13 residues. Trimming removed 5 bases from V and 8 bases from J, with 15 bases in between. CDR3 coding DNA: TGTGCCAGCAGCCTGGGGTCGGTAAGGGAAGCTTTCTTT. Translation gives CASSLGSVREAFF.

V is TRBV19 and J is TRBJ2-6, with D hard to call. Deletions cut 2 bases from V and 3 bases from J, with 8 bases between. In germline, CDR1 is LNHDA, CDR2 SQIVND (reference sequence). The CDR3 is 15 amino acids. The chain's CDR3 is CASSIKVRGANVLTF. The CDR3 coding sequence is TGTGCCAGTAGTATAAAAGTTCGTGGGGCCAACGTCCTGACTTTC.

This clonotype has more than one count but fewer than ten. This sequence joins TRBV7-3 and TRBJ2-5; TRBD2 matches 8 bases. J gave up 2 bases and V 5 bases, and 13 bases lay outside the gene matches. The CDR3 sequence is 17 residues long. Germline V gene lookup returns CDR1 SGHTA and CDR2 FQGTGA. CDR3 bases: TGTGCCAGCAGCCTATTCCTACGTCGCGGGGGGCAAGAGACCCAGTACTTC. Amino acid sequence: CASSLFLRRGGQETQYF.

Notes on this clonotype: One end of the junction varies from germline; a read error may be responsible. This chain uses TRBV4-1 with TRBJ1-2; 12 bases are shared with TRBD1. Germline lookup yields CDR1 MGHRA and CDR2 YSYEKL. This CDR3 comprises 15 residues. The CDR3 loop reads CASSTGGQGAIGYNF. CDR3 coding DNA: TGCGCCAGCAGCACGGGGGGACAGGGGGCTATTGGCTACAACTTC.

The V gene is TRBV7-2, the J gene TRBJ2-3, with D perhaps TRBD1 (6 bases). From germline, CDR1 is SGHTA and CDR2 FQGNSA. This CDR3 has 16 residues. Trimming removed 1 base from V and 5 bases from J, with 16 bases in between. CDR3 in DNA: TGTGCCAGCAGCTTAGGTCACAGGGTCTCTCAAGATACGCAGTATTTT. Translating gives CASSLGHRVSQDTQYF.

This clonotype was counted only a few times. The chain uses TRBV28 and TRBJ2-3; TRBD1 matches at 8 bases. This CDR3 contains 15 residues. The junction had 6 bases not matched to a gene; V was cut back by 6 bases and J by 1 base. Germline-derived CDR1 and CDR2 are MDHEN and SYDVKM. The CDR3 loop reads CASRLQGAGTDTQYF. In DNA, the CDR3 is TGTGCCAGCAGGCTCCAGGGGGCGGGCACAGATACGCAGTATTTT.

This clonotype was picked up a small number of times. The V and J genes are TRBV7-8 and TRBJ2-7; 9 positions agree with TRBD1. Germline V gene sequence: CDR1 SGHVS, CDR2 FQNEAQ. The V and J ends lost 5 bases and 2 bases, in that order; junction bases with no gene match: 7. The CDR3 is 15 residues long. Here the CDR3 reads CASSRLTGGAYEQYF. CDR3 nucleotides: TGTGCCAGCAGCCGCTTGACAGGGGGGGCCTACGAGCAGTACTTC.